This T cell receptor (beta chain) stems from a study of T cell changes during pregnancy in multiple sclerosis. V was clipped by 4 bases and J by 2 bases; unmatched bases: 7. The germline V gene has CDR1 MDHEN and CDR2 SYDVKM. The CDR3 totals 16 residues. Clones were sequenced by immunoSEQ multiplex PCR, and TCRdb holds only the in-frame ones, with some missing. The sample holds around 70,000 clones; roughly 92% are singletons and the top ten take 3% to 4.5%. The specimen was peripheral blood, collected after pregnancy. The TCR sequence derives from a female donor in good health, enrolled as a control in a pregnancy study. V gene TRBV28 combines with J gene TRBJ2-1, with 8 nucleotides matching TRBD2. The CDR3, as DNA: TGTGCCAGCAGTTCGACTGAGCGGGAGCCCTACAATGAGCAGTTCTTC. Translation gives CASSSTEREPYNEQFF. The whole variable domain, remainder taken from reference TRBV28 and TRBJ2-1, is DVKVTQSSRYLVKRTGEKVFLECVQDMDHENMFWYRQDPGLGLRLIYFSYDVKMKEKGDIPEGYSVSREKKERFSLILESASTNQTSMYLCASSSTEREPYNEQFFGPGTRLTVL.